This TCR beta chain was recorded in a study of blood T cell repertoires in COVID-19. Per the germline V gene, CDR1 is DFQATT and CDR2 is SNEGSKA (reference sequence). CDR3 length equals 15 residues. V lost 3 bases, J lost 10 bases, and 9 bases stayed unmatched. Libraries were prepared by immunoSEQ multiplex PCR; TCRdb keeps only in-frame clonotypes and omits some of them. Here the sample spans 350,000 or so clones, about 87% being singletons. The chain uses TRBV20-1 and TRBJ1-6, with TRBD1 matching over 10 bases. This TCR was sampled from a woman aged 30 to 39 with COVID-19, enrolled during active disease. The sequencing input was peripheral blood. CDR3 sequence: CSASDRDRGSSPLHF. The CDR3 nucleotides read TGCAGTGCTAGTGACCGGGACAGGGGATCGTCACCCCTCCACTTT.